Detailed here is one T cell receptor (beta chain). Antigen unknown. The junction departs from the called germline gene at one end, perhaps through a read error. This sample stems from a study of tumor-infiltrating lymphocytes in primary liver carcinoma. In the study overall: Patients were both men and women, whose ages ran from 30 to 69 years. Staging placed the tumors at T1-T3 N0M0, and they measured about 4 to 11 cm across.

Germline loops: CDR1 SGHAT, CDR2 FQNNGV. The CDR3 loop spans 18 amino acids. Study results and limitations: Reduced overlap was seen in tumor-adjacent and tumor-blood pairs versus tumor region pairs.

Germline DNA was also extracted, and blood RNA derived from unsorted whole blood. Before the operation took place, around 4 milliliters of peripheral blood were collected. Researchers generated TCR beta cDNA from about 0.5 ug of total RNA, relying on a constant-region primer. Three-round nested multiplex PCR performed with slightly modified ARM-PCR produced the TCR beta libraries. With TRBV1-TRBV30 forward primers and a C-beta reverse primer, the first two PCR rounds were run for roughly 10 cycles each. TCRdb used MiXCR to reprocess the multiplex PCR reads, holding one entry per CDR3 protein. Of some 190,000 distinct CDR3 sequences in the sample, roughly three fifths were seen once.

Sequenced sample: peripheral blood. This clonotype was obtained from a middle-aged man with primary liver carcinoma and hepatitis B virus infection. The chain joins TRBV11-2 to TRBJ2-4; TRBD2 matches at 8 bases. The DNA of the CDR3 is TGTGCCGGCAGCTTAGGAAAACTAGCGGAGCTAGCCAAAAGCATTCAGTACTTC. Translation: CAGSLGKLAELAKSIQYF.